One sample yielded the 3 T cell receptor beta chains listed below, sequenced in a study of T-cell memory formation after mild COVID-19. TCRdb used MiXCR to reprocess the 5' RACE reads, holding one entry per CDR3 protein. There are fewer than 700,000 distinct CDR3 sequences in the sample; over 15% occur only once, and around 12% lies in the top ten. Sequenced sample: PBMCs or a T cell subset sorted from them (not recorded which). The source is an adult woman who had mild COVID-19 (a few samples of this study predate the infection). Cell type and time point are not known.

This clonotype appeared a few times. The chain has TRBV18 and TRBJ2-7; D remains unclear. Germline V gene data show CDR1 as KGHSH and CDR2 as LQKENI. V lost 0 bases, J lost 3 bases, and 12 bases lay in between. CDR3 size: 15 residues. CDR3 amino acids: CASSPPGPAYYEQYF. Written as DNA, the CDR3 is TGTGCCAGCTCACCACCGGGTCCAGCCTACTACGAGCAGTACTTC.

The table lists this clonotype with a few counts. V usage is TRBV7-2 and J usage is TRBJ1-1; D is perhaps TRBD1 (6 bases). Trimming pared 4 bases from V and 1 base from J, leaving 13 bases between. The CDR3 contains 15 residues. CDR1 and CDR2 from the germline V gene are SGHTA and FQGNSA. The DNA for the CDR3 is TGTGCCAGCAGCTCCCCGGGGGGGCAGAACACTGAAGCTTTCTTT. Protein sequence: CASSSPGGQNTEAFF. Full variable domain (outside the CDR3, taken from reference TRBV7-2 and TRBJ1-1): GAGVSQSPSNKVTEKGKDVELRCDPISGHTALYWYRQSLGQGLEFLIYFQGNSAPDKSGLPSDRFSAERTGGSVSTLTIQRTQQEDSAVYLCASSSPGGQNTEAFFGQGTRLTVV.

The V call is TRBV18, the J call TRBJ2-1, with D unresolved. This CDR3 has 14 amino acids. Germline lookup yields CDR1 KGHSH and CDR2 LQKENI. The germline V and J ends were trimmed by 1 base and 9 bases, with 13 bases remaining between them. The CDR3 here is CASSPHATLGEQFF. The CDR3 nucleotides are TGTGCCAGCTCACCACATGCTACTTTGGGTGAGCAGTTCTTC.